These 30 T cell receptor beta chains originate from one sample sequenced in a study of cytomegalovirus exposure and HLA in healthy donors. 60 Vbeta and 13 Jbeta primers were used in PCR. The repertoire was sequenced with immunoSEQ multiplex PCR; TCRdb's copy has only in-frame clones and lacks some. The sample records about 120,000 clones, 65% to 80% being singletons. Specimen: PBMCs. These receptors originate from a woman aged 40 to 50 in good health and CMV-seropositive.

The J gene is TRBJ1-1, the V gene TRBV5-4, with TRBD1 matching over 8 bases. The V gene end was trimmed by 4 bases and the J gene end by 12 bases; junction bases not matched to a gene: 20. The CDR3 is made up of 16 amino acids. CDR1 is SGHNT and CDR2 is YYREEE in the germline V gene (reference sequence). This CDR3 is CASSSFQGQGTVESFF. CDR3 nucleotide sequence: TGTGCCAGCAGCAGCTTTCAAGGACAGGGAACGGTCGAATCTTTCTTT.

The rearrangement uses TRBV5-1 and TRBJ2-4; 7 bases fit TRBD1. Looked up from germline, CDR1 is SGHRS and CDR2 is YFSETQ. The CDR3 runs 16 residues. The V gene end was trimmed by 3 bases and the J gene end by 6 bases; junction bases not matched to a gene: 12. DNA of the CDR3: TGCGCCAGCAGCTCGCCCACCACAGGGGCGGCAAACATTCAGTACTTC. Translating it yields CASSSPTTGAANIQYF.

This clone was counted a few times. The V gene is TRBV7-3, the J gene TRBJ2-3; no definite D call. This CDR3 comprises 14 residues. The germline V gene has CDR1 SGHTA and CDR2 FQGTGA. Deletions cut 3 bases from V and 3 bases from J, with 10 bases between. Here the CDR3 DNA reads TGTGCCAGCAGCTTGAATCTCAGGACAGATACGCAGTATTTT. This gives the protein CASSLNLRTDTQYF.

This clone appeared a single time. This chain links TRBV9 with TRBJ2-1; 9 bases line up with TRBD2. Germline V lookup: CDR1 SGDLS, CDR2 YYNGEE. CDR3 length: 11 amino acids. Trimming at V came to 6 bases and at J to 11 bases, leaving 3 bases not matched to a gene. CDR3 protein: CASTTSGQQFF. In DNA form, the CDR3 reads TGTGCCAGCACCACTAGCGGGCAGCAGTTCTTC. The entire variable domain, with the rest obtained from reference TRBV9 and TRBJ2-1, is as follows: DSGVTQTPKHLITATGQRVTLRCSPRSGDLSVYWYQQSLDQGLQFLIQYYNGEERAKGNILERFSAQQFPDLHSELNLSSLELGDSALYFCASTTSGQQFFGPGTRLTVL.

This clone was observed a single time. The chain is built from TRBV9 and TRBJ2-1; the D is unclear. Trimming pared 1 base from V and 2 bases from J, leaving 13 bases between. There are 16 residues in the CDR3. From germline, CDR1 is SGDLS and CDR2 YYNGEE. The DNA of the CDR3 is TGTGCCAGCAGCGTAATCGGTCGAGAAGCCTACAATGAGCAGTTCTTC. Translating gives CASSVIGREAYNEQFF.

The chain combines TRBV30 with TRBJ2-5; tentatively, D is TRBD2 (6 bases). This CDR3 region has 13 residues. V was shortened by 1 base and J by 4 bases, with 10 bases between the two germline ends. CDR1 is GTSNPN and CDR2 is SVGIG in the germline V gene (reference sequence). This chain's CDR3 is CAWSGDSRETQYF. The DNA of the CDR3 is TGTGCCTGGAGTGGGGACTCAAGAGAGACCCAGTACTTC.

This clone occurred a few times. This CDR3 is CAWSATTGRNEQFF. The CDR3 DNA follows: TGTGCCTGGAGTGCTACTACAGGGCGCAATGAGCAGTTCTTC. This chain links TRBV30 with TRBJ2-1, with a possible D match to TRBD1 (6 bases). This CDR3 contains 14 residues. V was shortened by 1 base and J by 6 bases, with 13 bases between the two germline ends. CDR1 and CDR2 from the germline V gene are GTSNPN and SVGIG (reference sequence). The full variable domain, completed using reference TRBV30 and TRBJ2-1, is SQTIHQWPATLVQPVGSPLSLECTVEGTSNPNLYWYRQAAGRGLQLLFYSVGIGQISSEVPQNLSASRPQDRQFILSSKKLLLSDSGFYLCAWSATTGRNEQFFGPGTRLTVL.

This clone was observed a few times. The chain combines TRBV10-3 with TRBJ2-1; the match to TRBD2 covers 11 bases. The CDR3 covers 16 residues. CDR1 ENHRY and CDR2 SYGVKD come from the germline V gene. V was clipped by 6 bases and J by 7 bases; unmatched bases: 11. CDR3 amino acids: CAIRYSPTSGENEQFF. CDR3 bases: TGTGCCATCAGGTACTCCCCGACTAGCGGGGAGAATGAGCAGTTCTTC.

This clone showed up just a few times. The chain joins TRBV7-2 to TRBJ2-5; the match to TRBD2 covers 10 bases. V lost 4 bases and J lost 5; bases outside the gene matches: 7. Germline assignment: CDR1 SGHTA and CDR2 FQGNSA. There are 15 residues in the CDR3. The CDR3 DNA follows: TGTGCCAGCAGCTGGATAGCGGGAGGCGGGGAGACCCAGTACTTC. Its protein product is CASSWIAGGGETQYF.

As concerns this clone: A junction boundary mismatches the germline segment, possibly from a read error. This chain uses TRBV18 with TRBJ1-3; D is ambiguous. Germline CDR1 and CDR2: KGHSH and LQKENI. The CDR3 length is 16 residues. CDR3 DNA: TGTGCCAGCTCTCCACGTCCCTCAGACTCTGGAAACACCATATATTTT. It translates to CASSPRPSDSGNTIYF.

This sequence joins TRBV18 and TRBJ1-1; maybe TRBD1 (5 bases). The length of the CDR3 is 15 residues. The germline V gene has CDR1 KGHSH and CDR2 LQKENI. V lost 7 bases and J 0 bases, leaving 15 bases between the germline ends. The DNA for the CDR3 is TGTGCCAGCTATAAAAAGGGGATTATGAACACTGAAGCTTTCTTT. Its translation: CASYKKGIMNTEAFF.

The CDR3 DNA reads TGTGCCAGCAGTTTATTCCCGGGTGGGACAGATACGCAGTATTTT. Translation gives CASSLFPGGTDTQYF. This chain links TRBV27 with TRBJ2-3; D remains unclear. The CDR3 loop spans 15 amino acids. V gave up 1 base and J gave up 3 bases, with 11 bases separating them. Germline V gene sequence: CDR1 MNHEY, CDR2 SMNVEV (reference sequence).

The chain recombines TRBV5-1 with TRBJ2-7; 10 bases map to TRBD1. This CDR3 has 15 residues. V trimming: 0 bases; J trimming: 5 bases; junction bases outside the gene matches: 5. The germline gives CDR1 SGHRS, CDR2 YFSETQ. The DNA for the CDR3 is TGCGCCAGCAGCTTGGCCGGGACAGGGGTCGACGAGCAGTACTTC. It specifies CASSLAGTGVDEQYF.

The rearrangement uses TRBV20-1 and TRBJ1-1; D is unclear. V lost 6 bases, J lost 5 bases, and 10 bases lay in between. The CDR3 totals 11 residues. Germline CDR1 is DFQATT and CDR2 is SNEGSKA (reference sequence). CDR3 region: CSAPSGTEAFF. For the CDR3, the DNA is TGCAGTGCCCCGAGCGGGACTGAAGCTTTCTTT.

V is TRBV6-4 and J is TRBJ1-4; a weak D match, TRBD1 (5 bases). The CDR3 consists of 13 residues. The germline CDR1 and CDR2 sequences are MRHNA and SNTAGT. Trimming removed 6 bases from V and 7 bases from J, with 12 bases in between. The CDR3 DNA is TGTGCCAGCAGCAGGGTATTGGGTGAAAAACTGTTTTTT. This codes for CASSRVLGEKLFF.

This clone was detected only a few times. The J gene is TRBJ1-2, the V gene TRBV12-1; the listed D gene, TRBD1, was not tested against the DNA. TRBV12-1 is marked as a pseudogene. The CDR3 contains 14 residues. CDR3 region: CASSFLQGRNGYTF. CDR3 nucleotides: TGTGCCAGCAGCTTCCTTCAGGGAAGGAATGGCTACACCTTC.

This chain links TRBV4-3 with TRBJ2-7, with D maybe TRBD1 (6 bases). CDR1 is LGHNA, CDR2 YSLEER, per germline. The CDR3 is 19 residues long. Trimming took 1 base from V and 2 from J, leaving 24 bases between them. The DNA of the CDR3 is TGCGCCAGCAGCCAAGGGCACTTTCACGGGACCCAGGGGACCTACGAGCAGTACTTC. It translates to CASSQGHFHGTQGTYEQYF.

The chain couples TRBV28 to TRBJ2-7; TRBD2 agrees at 8 bases. V lost 9 bases to trimming and J lost 2 bases; unmatched junction nucleotides: 6. This CDR3 is built from 13 residues. Germline loops: CDR1 MDHEN, CDR2 SYDVKM. The CDR3 loop is CASVSGNTYEQYF. For the CDR3, the DNA is TGTGCCAGTGTTAGCGGGAACACCTACGAGCAGTACTTC. The variable domain in full, with the rest retrieved from reference TRBV28 and TRBJ2-7, is DVKVTQSSRYLVKRTGEKVFLECVQDMDHENMFWYRQDPGLGLRLIYFSYDVKMKEKGDIPEGYSVSREKKERFSLILESASTNQTSMYLCASVSGNTYEQYFGPGTRLTVT.

The chain couples TRBV19 to TRBJ2-3, with D possibly matching TRBD2 (5 bases). Germline CDR1 LNHDA, CDR2 SQIVND (reference sequence). The length of the CDR3 is 13 residues. The V and J ends lost 8 bases and 4 bases respectively, with 13 bases between them. The CDR3 loop reads CASGRQSPDTQYF. Written as DNA, the CDR3 is TGTGCCAGTGGGAGACAATCCCCAGATACGCAGTATTTT.

V usage is TRBV6-5 and J usage is TRBJ2-7, with D maybe TRBD1 (6 bases). The J call is uncertain, as TRBJ2-5 better fits the DNA end. Germline CDR1 and CDR2: MNHEY and SVGAGI. The CDR3 loop spans 15 amino acids. The CDR3 here is CASRRSTGIGETQYF. The CDR3 bases are TGTGCCAGCCGCCGGTCTACAGGGATTGGAGAGACCCAGTACTTC.

CDR3 residues: CSVVLGDSNTGELFF. In DNA, the CDR3 is TGCAGCGTTGTGCTAGGAGATTCGAACACCGGGGAGCTGTTTTTT. The chain carries TRBV29-1 and TRBJ2-2; no firm D call. The CDR3 totals 15 residues. V shed 4 bases and J shed 0 bases, with 12 bases lying between them. Germline-derived CDR1 and CDR2 are SQVTM and ANQGSEA.

This clone was seen only a few times. The V call is TRBV18, the J call TRBJ1-1, with D hard to call. Trimming stripped 8 bases from V and 1 base from J, with 11 bases between. The CDR3 loop spans 13 amino acids. Germline values: CDR1 KGHSH, CDR2 LQKENI. The CDR3 loop reads CASRSGENTEAFF. The CDR3 bases are TGTGCCAGCCGCTCCGGGGAGAACACTGAAGCTTTCTTT.

The rearrangement links TRBV5-6 to TRBJ1-1, with 8 bases lining up with TRBD1. Germline CDR1 and CDR2: SGHDT and YYEEEE. Trimming removed 2 bases from V and 3 bases from J; junction bases left unmatched: 6. The CDR3 runs 15 residues. The CDR3 nucleotides read TGTGCCAGCAGCTTACCAGGGGGCTGGGACACTGAAGCTTTCTTT. Translating it yields CASSLPGGWDTEAFF. The full variable domain, with the rest looked up from reference TRBV5-6 and TRBJ1-1, is DAGVTQSPTHLIKTRGQQVTLRCSPKSGHDTVSWYQQALGQGPQFIFQYYEEEERQRGNFPDRFSGHQFPNYSSELNVNALLLGDSALYLCASSLPGGWDTEAFFGQGTRLTVV.

The chain couples TRBV30 to TRBJ1-5; tentative D call: TRBD1 (5 bases). The ends were cut back, 0 bases at V and 5 bases at J, with 8 bases in the middle. This CDR3 is built from 13 residues. In germline, CDR1 is GTSNPN, CDR2 SVGIG (reference sequence). The CDR3 sequence: CAWSVQDDQPQHF. The CDR3 region has the DNA TGTGCCTGGAGTGTACAGGACGATCAGCCCCAGCATTTT.

The chain joins TRBV5-1 to TRBJ1-2, with 7 bases aligning to TRBD1. CDR1 and CDR2 from the germline V gene are SGHRS and YFSETQ. Trimming at V came to 0 bases and at J to 6 bases, leaving 5 bases not matched to a gene. The CDR3 spans 14 residues. CDR3 in DNA: TGCGCCAGCAGCTTGGCTGACAGGGACGATGGCTACACCTTC. Translated, it gives CASSLADRDDGYTF.

This clone has more than one count but fewer than ten. The rearrangement links TRBV7-2 to TRBJ2-3; 10 bases are a match to TRBD2. Trimming cost V 2 bases and J 14 bases; bases outside gene matches: 4. Germline-derived CDR1 and CDR2 are SGHTA and FQGNSA. This CDR3 comprises 12 residues. CDR3 sequence reads: CASSLQAGGLYF. CDR3 DNA sequence: TGTGCCAGCAGCTTACAAGCGGGAGGGTTGTATTTT.

This chain connects TRBV5-6 to TRBJ1-1; TRBD1 is a possible D gene (6 bases). Germline CDR1 reads SGHDT; CDR2 reads YYEEEE. CDR3 length: 18 residues. The ends were cut back, 0 bases at V and 1 base at J, with 19 bases in the middle. This chain's CDR3 is CASSLAGSGGMGNTEAFF. The CDR3 nucleotides are TGTGCCAGCAGCTTGGCTGGGTCGGGGGGCATGGGGAACACTGAAGCTTTCTTT.

This clone was counted between two and nine times. CDR3 nucleotide sequence: TGTGCCAGCAGTCCCGACAGCGTGAACTATGGCTACACCTTC. Encoded protein: CASSPDSVNYGYTF. The rearrangement links TRBV28 to TRBJ1-2, with D possibly matching TRBD1 (5 bases). The CDR3 has 14 amino acids. With 5 bases removed from V and 2 bases from J, the gap between germline ends came to 12 bases. Germline-derived CDR1 and CDR2 are MDHEN and SYDVKM.

The V gene is TRBV7-9, the J gene TRBJ1-3; TRBD1 aligns across 7 bases. J lost 2 bases, V lost 3 bases, and 1 base had no gene match. CDR3 size: 14 residues. From germline, CDR1 is SEHNR and CDR2 FQNEAQ (reference sequence). This CDR3 reads CASSFGTAGNTIYF. CDR3 DNA sequence: TGTGCCAGCAGCTTCGGGACAGCTGGAAACACCATATATTTT.

This clone was seen only once. V usage is TRBV5-1 and J usage is TRBJ2-5; 7 bases fit TRBD1. The V and J ends lost 4 bases and 4 bases, in that order; junction bases with no gene match: 13. This CDR3 spans 16 amino acids. CDR1 and CDR2 (germline): SGHRS, YFSETQ. CDR3 bases: TGCGCCAGCAGCCTAACAGGGACAGTGGGGACAGAGACCCAGTACTTC. Translation gives CASSLTGTVGTETQYF.